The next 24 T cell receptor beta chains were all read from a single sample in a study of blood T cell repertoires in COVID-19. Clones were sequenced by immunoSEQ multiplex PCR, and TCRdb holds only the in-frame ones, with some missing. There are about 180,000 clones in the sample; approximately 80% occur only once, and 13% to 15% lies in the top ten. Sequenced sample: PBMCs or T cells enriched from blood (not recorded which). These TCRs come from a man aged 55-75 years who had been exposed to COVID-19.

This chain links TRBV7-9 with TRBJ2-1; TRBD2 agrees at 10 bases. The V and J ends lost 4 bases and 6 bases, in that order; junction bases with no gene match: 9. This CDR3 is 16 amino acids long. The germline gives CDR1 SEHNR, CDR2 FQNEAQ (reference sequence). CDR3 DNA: TGTGCCAGCAGCTCTACAAGCGGGAGGGCCTCCAATGAGCAGTTCTTC. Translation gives CASSSTSGRASNEQFF.

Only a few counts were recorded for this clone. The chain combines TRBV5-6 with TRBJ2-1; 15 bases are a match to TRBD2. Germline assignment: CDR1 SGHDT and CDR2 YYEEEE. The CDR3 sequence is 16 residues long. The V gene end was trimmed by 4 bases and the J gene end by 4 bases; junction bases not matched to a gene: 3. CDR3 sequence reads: CASSPGLAGGYNEQFF. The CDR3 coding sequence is TGTGCCAGCAGCCCCGGACTAGCGGGAGGGTACAATGAGCAGTTCTTC.

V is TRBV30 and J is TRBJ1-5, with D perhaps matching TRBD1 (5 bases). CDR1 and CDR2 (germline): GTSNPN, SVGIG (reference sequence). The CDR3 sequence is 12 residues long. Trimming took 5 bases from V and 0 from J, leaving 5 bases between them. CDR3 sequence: CAWGASNQPQHF. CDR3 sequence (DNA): TGTGCCTGGGGGGCTAGCAATCAGCCCCAGCATTTT.

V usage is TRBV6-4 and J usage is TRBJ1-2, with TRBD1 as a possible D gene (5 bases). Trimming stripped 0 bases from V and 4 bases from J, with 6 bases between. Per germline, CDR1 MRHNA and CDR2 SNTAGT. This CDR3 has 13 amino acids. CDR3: CASSDSDSYGYTF. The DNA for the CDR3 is TGTGCCAGCAGTGACTCAGACAGCTATGGCTACACCTTC.

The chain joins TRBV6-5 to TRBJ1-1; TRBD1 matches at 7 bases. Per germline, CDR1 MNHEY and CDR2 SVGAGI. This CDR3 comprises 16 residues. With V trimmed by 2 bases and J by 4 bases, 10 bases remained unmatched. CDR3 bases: TGTGCCAGCAGTTACGCCCGGCAGGGGGTCGGCACTGAAGCTTTCTTT. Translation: CASSYARQGVGTEAFF.

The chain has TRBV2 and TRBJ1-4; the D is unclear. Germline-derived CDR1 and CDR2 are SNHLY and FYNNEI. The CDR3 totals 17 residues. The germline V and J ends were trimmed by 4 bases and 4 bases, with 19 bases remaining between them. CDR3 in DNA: TGTGCCAGCAGTGGGCCTTCCAACCGGGAGTTTAATGAAAAACTGTTTTTT. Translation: CASSGPSNREFNEKLFF. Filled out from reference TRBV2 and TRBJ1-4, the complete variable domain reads EPEVTQTPSHQVTQMGQEVILRCVPISNHLYFYWYRQILGQKVEFLVSFYNNEISEKSEIFDDQFSVERPDGSNFTLKIRSTKLEDSAMYFCASSGPSNREFNEKLFFGSGTQLSVL.

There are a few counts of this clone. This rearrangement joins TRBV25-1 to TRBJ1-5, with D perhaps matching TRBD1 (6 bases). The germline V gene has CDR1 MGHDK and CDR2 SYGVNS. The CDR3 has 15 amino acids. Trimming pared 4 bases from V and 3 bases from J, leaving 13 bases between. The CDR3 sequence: CASSAETGDNQPQHF. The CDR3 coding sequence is TGTGCCAGCAGTGCAGAGACAGGAGACAATCAGCCCCAGCATTTT. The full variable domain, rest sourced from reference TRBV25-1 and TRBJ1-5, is EADIYQTPRYLVIGTGKKITLECSQTMGHDKMYWYQQDPGMELHLIHYSYGVNSTEKGDLSSESTVSRIRTEHFPLTLESARPSHTSQYLCASSAETGDNQPQHFGDGTRLSIL.

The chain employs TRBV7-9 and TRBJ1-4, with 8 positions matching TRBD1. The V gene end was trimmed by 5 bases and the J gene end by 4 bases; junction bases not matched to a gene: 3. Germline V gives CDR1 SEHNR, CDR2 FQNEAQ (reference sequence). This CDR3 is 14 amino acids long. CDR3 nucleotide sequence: TGTGCCAGCAGCGTGGGACAGGATAATGAAAAACTGTTTTTT. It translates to CASSVGQDNEKLFF. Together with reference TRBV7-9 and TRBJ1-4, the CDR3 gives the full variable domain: DTGVSQNPRHKITKRGQNVTFRCDPISEHNRLYWYRQTLGQGPEFLTYFQNEAQLEKSRLLSDRFSAERPKGSFSTLEIQRTEQGDSAMYLCASSVGQDNEKLFFGSGTQLSVL.

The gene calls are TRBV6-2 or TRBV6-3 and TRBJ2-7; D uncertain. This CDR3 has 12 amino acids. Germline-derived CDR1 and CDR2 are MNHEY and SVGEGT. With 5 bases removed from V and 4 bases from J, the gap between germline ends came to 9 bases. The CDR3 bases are TGTGCCAGCAGTCGAATCAGGTACGAGCAGTACTTC. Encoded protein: CASSRIRYEQYF.

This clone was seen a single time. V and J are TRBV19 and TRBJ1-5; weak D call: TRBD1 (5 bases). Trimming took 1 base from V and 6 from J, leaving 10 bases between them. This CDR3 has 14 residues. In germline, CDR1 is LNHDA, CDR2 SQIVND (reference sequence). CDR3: CASSIAGGFQPQHF. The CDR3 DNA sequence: TGTGCCAGTAGTATAGCTGGGGGGTTTCAGCCCCAGCATTTT.

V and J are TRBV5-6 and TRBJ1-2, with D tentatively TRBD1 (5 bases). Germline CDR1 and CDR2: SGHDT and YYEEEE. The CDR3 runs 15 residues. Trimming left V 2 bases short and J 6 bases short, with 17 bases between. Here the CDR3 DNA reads TGTGCCAGCAGCTTCATGACAGTGAACAAAGATGGCTACACCTTC. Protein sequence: CASSFMTVNKDGYTF.

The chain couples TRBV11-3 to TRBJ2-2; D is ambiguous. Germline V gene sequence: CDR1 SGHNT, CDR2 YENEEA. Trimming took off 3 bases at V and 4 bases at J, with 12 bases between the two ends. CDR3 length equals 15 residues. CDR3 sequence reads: CASSFRASGTGELFF. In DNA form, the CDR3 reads TGTGCCAGCAGCTTCCGAGCCTCGGGCACCGGGGAGCTGTTTTTT.

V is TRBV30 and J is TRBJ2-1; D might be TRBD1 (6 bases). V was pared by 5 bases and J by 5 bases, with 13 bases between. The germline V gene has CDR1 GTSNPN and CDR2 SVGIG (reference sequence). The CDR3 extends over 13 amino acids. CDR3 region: CAWGGLSNNEQFF. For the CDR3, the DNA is TGTGCCTGGGGGGGCCTATCCAACAATGAGCAGTTCTTC.

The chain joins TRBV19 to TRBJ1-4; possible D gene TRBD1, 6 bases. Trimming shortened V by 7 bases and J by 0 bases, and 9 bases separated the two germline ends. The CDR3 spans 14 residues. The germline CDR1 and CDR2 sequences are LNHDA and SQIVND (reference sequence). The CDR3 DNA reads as TGTGCCAGTAAGACAGGAACAACTAATGAAAAACTGTTTTTT. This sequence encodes CASKTGTTNEKLFF.

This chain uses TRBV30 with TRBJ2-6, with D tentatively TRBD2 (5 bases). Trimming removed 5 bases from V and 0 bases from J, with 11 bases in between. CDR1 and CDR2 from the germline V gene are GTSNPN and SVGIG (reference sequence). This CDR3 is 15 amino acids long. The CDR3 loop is CAWGPGSSGANVLTF. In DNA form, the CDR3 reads TGTGCCTGGGGTCCGGGGAGCTCTGGGGCCAACGTCCTGACTTTC. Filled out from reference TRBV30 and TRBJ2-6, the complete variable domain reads SQTIHQWPATLVQPVGSPLSLECTVEGTSNPNLYWYRQAAGRGLQLLFYSVGIGQISSEVPQNLSASRPQDRQFILSSKKLLLSDSGFYLCAWGPGSSGANVLTFGAGSRLTVL.

CDR3 residues: CATSRDQGAVQPQHF. The CDR3 DNA is TGTGCCACCAGCAGAGATCAGGGGGCTGTTCAGCCCCAGCATTTT. V is TRBV15 and J is TRBJ1-5, with 8 bases that match TRBD1. CDR1 is LNHNV and CDR2 is YYDKDF in the germline V gene (reference sequence). CDR3 size: 15 residues. J gave up 6 bases and V 0 bases, and 4 bases lay outside the gene matches.

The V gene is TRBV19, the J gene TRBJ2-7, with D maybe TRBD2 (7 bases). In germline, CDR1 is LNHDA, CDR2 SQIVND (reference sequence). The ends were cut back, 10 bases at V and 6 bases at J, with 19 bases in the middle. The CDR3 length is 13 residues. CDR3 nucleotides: TGTGCCACTCGTCGCCGGGGGGCAGGCGAGCAGTACTTC. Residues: CATRRRGAGEQYF.

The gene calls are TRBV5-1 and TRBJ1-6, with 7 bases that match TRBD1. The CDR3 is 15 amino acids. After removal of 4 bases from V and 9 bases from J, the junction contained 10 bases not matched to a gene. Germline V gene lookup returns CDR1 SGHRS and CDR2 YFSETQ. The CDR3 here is CASSLNRGVSSPLHF. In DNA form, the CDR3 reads TGCGCCAGCAGCCTAAACAGGGGAGTGAGTTCACCCCTCCACTTT.

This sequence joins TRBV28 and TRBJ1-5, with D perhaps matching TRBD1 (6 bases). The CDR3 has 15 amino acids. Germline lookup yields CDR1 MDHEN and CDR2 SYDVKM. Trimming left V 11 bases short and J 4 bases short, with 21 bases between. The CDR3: CAGSPGGGRNQPQHF. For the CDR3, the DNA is TGTGCCGGATCCCCCGGGGGGGGGCGGAATCAGCCCCAGCATTTT. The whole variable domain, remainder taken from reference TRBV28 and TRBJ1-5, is DVKVTQSSRYLVKRTGEKVFLECVQDMDHENMFWYRQDPGLGLRLIYFSYDVKMKEKGDIPEGYSVSREKKERFSLILESASTNQTSMYLCAGSPGGGRNQPQHFGDGTRLSIL.

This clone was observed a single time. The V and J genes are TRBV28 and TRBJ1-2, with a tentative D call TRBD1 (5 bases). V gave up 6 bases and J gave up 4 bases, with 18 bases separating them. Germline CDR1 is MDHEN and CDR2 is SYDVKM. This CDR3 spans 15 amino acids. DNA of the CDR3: TGTGCCAGCAGACCGCAGGGTGGCGGCAGCTATGGCTACACCTTC. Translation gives CASRPQGGGSYGYTF.

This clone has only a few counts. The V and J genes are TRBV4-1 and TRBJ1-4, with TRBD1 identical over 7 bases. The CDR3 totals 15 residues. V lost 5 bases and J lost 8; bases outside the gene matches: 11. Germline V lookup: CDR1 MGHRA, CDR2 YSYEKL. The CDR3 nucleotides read TGCGCCAGCAGCGGTAGACAGGGTTCGGGGGAAAAACTGTTTTTT. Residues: CASSGRQGSGEKLFF.

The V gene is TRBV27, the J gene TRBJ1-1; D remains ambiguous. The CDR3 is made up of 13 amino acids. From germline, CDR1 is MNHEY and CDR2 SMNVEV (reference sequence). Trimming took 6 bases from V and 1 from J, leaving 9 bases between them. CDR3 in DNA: TGTGCCAGCAGAGAGATCTGGAACACTGAAGCTTTCTTT. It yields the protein CASREIWNTEAFF.

The CDR3 here is CASSLSTGGYGYTF. As DNA, the CDR3 is TGTGCCAGCAGTTTATCGACAGGGGGCTATGGCTACACCTTC. This chain connects TRBV27 to TRBJ1-2, with 9 bases that match TRBD1. The V gene end was trimmed by 0 bases and the J gene end by 4 bases; junction bases not matched to a gene: 0. The CDR3 has 14 residues. CDR1 is MNHEY and CDR2 is SMNVEV in the germline V gene (reference sequence).

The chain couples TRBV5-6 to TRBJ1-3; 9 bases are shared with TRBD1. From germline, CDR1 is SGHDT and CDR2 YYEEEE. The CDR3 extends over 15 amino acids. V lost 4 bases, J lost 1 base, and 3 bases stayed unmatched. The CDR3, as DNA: TGTGCCAGCAGCCCGGGACAGGGTTCTGGAAACACCATATATTTT. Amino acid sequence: CASSPGQGSGNTIYF.